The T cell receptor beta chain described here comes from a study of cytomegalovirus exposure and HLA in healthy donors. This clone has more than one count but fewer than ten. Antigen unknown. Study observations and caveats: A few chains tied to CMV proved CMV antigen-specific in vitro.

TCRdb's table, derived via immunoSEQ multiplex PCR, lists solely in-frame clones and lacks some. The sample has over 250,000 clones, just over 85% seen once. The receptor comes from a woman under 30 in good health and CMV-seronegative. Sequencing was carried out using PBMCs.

In DNA, the CDR3 is TGTGCCAGCAGTTGGGGGGTGAATTACGAGCAGTACTTC. This codes for CASSWGVNYEQYF. The V and J genes are TRBV27 and TRBJ2-7, with D possibly being TRBD2 (6 bases). From germline, CDR1 is MNHEY and CDR2 SMNVEV (reference sequence). The CDR3 is 13 amino acids. V lost 4 bases and J lost 4, with 11 bases in between.